Here is one T cell receptor (beta chain) with its context. This clone's antigen is unknown. Base qualities were left out, and no much larger clone turns up one base away. V and J lose 4 bases and 8 bases, and a span of 10 bases separates them. Taken from cysteine to phenylalanine, the CDR3 has 12 residues. Of the read, only the CDR3 DNA is kept; its 36 bases are in frame from base 1. CDR1 and CDR2 are read off the germline V gene as SGHRS and YFSETQ. TCRbeta CDR3 regions were amplified from genomic DNA by means of the immunoSEQ Assay, a bias-controlled multiplex PCR. The study's processing was this. The number of nucleated cells in each sample was estimated from the amplification of reference gene primers within the assay. Sequence reads were collapsed and filtered to measure the absolute abundance of every unique TCRbeta CDR3 rearrangement. For each sample, productive Simpson clonality was calculated as the square root of Simpson's diversity index across productive rearrangements. As stored in TCRdb, this immuneACCESS dataset retains in-frame rearrangements with V and J assigned. A fraction of the clones does not appear; measured against another copy, unresolved V genes explain less than half of the discrepancy, and the remainder lacks a known reason. V, J and clone size reflect that table, while D and trimming were determined from the DNA. This sample lists about 320,000 clones; 70% to 90% were detected once. Approximately 5% of the sample rests with the top ten.

The entry originates in a study of blood T cell repertoires in COVID-19 (dated by TCRdb to the early 2020s). Describing the broader study: Collaborator samples came from the United States, Italy and Spain and covered acute and convalescent phases of COVID-19. Where available, HLA class I and class II types were taken from metadata supplied by the sample provider and were not determined by assay-based typing. Sample metadata almost always included a de-identified subject ID, COVID-19 status, age in years and sex. Deeply sampled blood TCRbeta repertoires from subjects exposed to, actively infected with, or recovered from COVID-19 were included in the dataset. The prospective study material was composed of cDNA or gDNA derived from T cells, B-cell-depleted T cells, or PBMCs. Samples were obtained from the ongoing ImmuneRACE study (first 160 participants) and from over a thousand subjects provided by 6 global collaborators. The repertoires were released in a freely available public database intended as a resource for research on the immune response to SARS-CoV-2. The full study reports these points: Clinical and demographic metadata were provided uncurated, with the amount varying by source and participant.

Participants in the prospective study were enrolled through a virtual design, were aged 18 to 89 years, and lived in approximately 25 United States geographic areas. To assign participants to cohorts, the prospective study relied on clinical history that participants themselves reported in a screening survey and a study questionnaire. ImmuneRACE Cohort 3 recovered participants were defined by two consecutive negative NP/OP PCR tests, healthcare professional clearance, or symptom resolution. In the prospective study, mobile phlebotomists collected whole blood, serum and a nasopharyngeal or oropharyngeal swab from each participant. Additional blood draws and questionnaires over an approximately two-month period could optionally be provided by prospective study participants. Before DNA extraction, prospective study blood samples were shipped either frozen or at room temperature.

This TCR was sampled from a woman under 40 who had recovered from COVID-19. Recombination connected TRBV5-1 to TRBJ2-1; the D gene cannot be resolved reliably. The sequencing input was PBMCs or T cells enriched from blood (not recorded which). CDR3 region: CASSTSSDEQFF. The nucleotides are TGCGCCAGCAGCACCTCGTCGGATGAGCAGTTCTTC.